Following are 26 T cell receptor beta chains from one sample sequenced in a study of kidney transplant recipient with SARS-CoV-2 infection. One entry per CDR3 protein results from TCRdb running MiXCR on the reads. The data hold approximately 240,000 distinct CDR3 sequences, with 25% to 35% observed a single time. The material sequenced was a blood sample, taken at baseline and between days 110 and 120 from a kidney transplant recipient. Every receptor here comes from a male patient in his 30s who had COVID-19 and was a kidney transplant recipient. Some T cells may be graft donor cells.

This clonotype was counted ten times or more. The chain employs TRBV5-1 and TRBJ2-7; the D gene is possibly TRBD2 (5 bases). The CDR3 is 16 residues long. Germline CDR1 reads SGHRS; CDR2 reads YFSETQ. V lost 4 bases, J lost 4 bases, and 21 bases lay in between. The CDR3 sequence: CASSTGVAERWYEQYF. DNA of the CDR3: TGCGCCAGCAGCACCGGGGTGGCGGAGAGGTGGTACGAGCAGTACTTC.

The table lists this clonotype with many counts. The J gene is TRBJ1-2, the V gene TRBV5-1; 8 nucleotides agree with TRBD1. The CDR3 runs 15 residues. From germline, CDR1 is SGHRS and CDR2 YFSETQ. The V gene end was trimmed by 4 bases and the J gene end by 0 bases; junction bases not matched to a gene: 5. Here the CDR3 DNA reads TGCGCCAGCAGCGATACAGGGGGAGCTAACTATGGCTACACCTTC. Translated: CASSDTGGANYGYTF.

This clonotype was seen repeatedly, ten times or more. This chain joins TRBV20-1 and TRBJ2-7; 8 nucleotides line up with TRBD2. This CDR3 spans 14 amino acids. The V and J ends lost 0 bases and 4 bases, in that order; junction bases with no gene match: 5. Looked up from germline, CDR1 is DFQATT and CDR2 is SNEGSKA (reference sequence). The CDR3 DNA is TGCAGTGCTAGAGAGGGACTAGGAATGTACGAGCAGTACTTC. Translation: CSAREGLGMYEQYF.

There are many counts of this clonotype. Written as DNA, the CDR3 is TGTGCCAGCAGCCTCTTCGGGGTTCGATCGCCCCAGCATTTT. Its translation: CASSLFGVRSPQHF. This rearrangement joins TRBV12-3 or TRBV12-4 to TRBJ1-5, with D unresolved. The CDR3 loop spans 14 amino acids. V lost 6 bases and J lost 9, with 18 bases in between.

The chain couples TRBV10-3 to TRBJ1-1; D is possibly TRBD1 (6 bases). The CDR3 is made up of 13 amino acids. Trimming pared 10 bases from V and 8 bases from J, leaving 20 bases between. Per the germline V gene, CDR1 is ENHRY and CDR2 is SYGVKD. DNA of the CDR3: TGTGCCACCACACAGGGCAACGTCCCCGAAGCTTTCTTT. Translating it yields CATTQGNVPEAFF.

Points on this clonotype: A much larger clone sits a single nucleotide away, making a read error possible. V gene TRBV12-3 or TRBV12-4 combines with J gene TRBJ2-2; D gene uncertain. V dropped 6 bases and J dropped 4 bases, with 12 bases sitting between them. This CDR3 has 14 amino acids. The CDR3 region has the DNA TGTGCCAGCAGGCCGTTTTCTGGCACCGGGGAGCTGTTTTTT. Protein sequence: CASRPFSGTGELFF.

At least ten counts were recorded for this clonotype. The chain is built from TRBV3-2 and TRBJ1-2. TRBV3-2 represents a pseudogene. The CDR3 extends over 11 amino acids. The CDR3 sequence: CASSQLSGYTF. The CDR3 nucleotides are TGTGCCAGCAGCCAATTGAGCGGCTACACCTTC.

This clonotype was detected many times. This rearrangement joins TRBV7-9 to TRBJ2-7; D is possibly TRBD1 or TRBD2 (5 bases each). The germline V gene has CDR1 SEHNR and CDR2 FQNEAQ (reference sequence). Trimming took off 4 bases at V and 6 bases at J, with 13 bases between the two ends. The CDR3 extends over 13 amino acids. CDR3 nucleotide sequence: TGTGCCAGCAGCTCCAACTTTGGGGGCGAGCAGTACTTC. This encodes CASSSNFGGEQYF.

The J gene is TRBJ1-2, the V gene TRBV8-2. TRBV8-2 is flagged as a pseudogene. This CDR3 region has 16 residues. CDR3 amino acids: CGSHPIDSRKTYGYTF. CDR3 DNA: TGTGGCAGTCACCCCATTGATAGCCGAAAGACCTATGGCTACACCTTC.

This clonotype was observed at least ten times. The chain has TRBV12-3 or TRBV12-4 and TRBJ2-7; weak D call: TRBD1 (6 bases). CDR3 length: 15 residues. Trimming removed 1 base from V and 1 base from J, with 11 bases in between. This chain's CDR3 is CASSLGLGQSYEQYF. In nucleotides, the CDR3 is TGTGCCAGCAGTTTAGGGCTAGGACAGTCCTACGAGCAGTACTTC.

This clonotype was counted many times. V gene TRBV4-1 combines with J gene TRBJ1-5; D gene unclear. CDR3 length equals 17 residues. The germline CDR1 and CDR2 sequences are MGHRA and YSYEKL. With 1 base removed from V and 0 bases from J, the gap between germline ends came to 13 bases. The CDR3 DNA is TGCGCCAGCAGCCAAGTGGGGTGGACCCATAGCAATCAGCCCCAGCATTTT. Its protein product is CASSQVGWTHSNQPQHF.

This clonotype was recorded many times. V and J are TRBV4-2 and TRBJ2-1, with D perhaps matching TRBD1 or TRBD2 (6 bases each). Germline CDR1 is LGHNA and CDR2 is YNFKEQ. There are 14 residues in the CDR3. Trimming took off 3 bases at V and 7 bases at J, with 13 bases between the two ends. The CDR3 nucleotides are TGTGCCAGCAGCCACGCAGGGGAGGCGAATGAGCAGTTCTTC. Translation gives CASSHAGEANEQFF.

A remark on this clonotype: A read error may be the cause here, since a much bigger clone is one base away. The chain uses TRBV6-1 and TRBJ1-1; D might be TRBD1 (6 bases). The CDR3 is made up of 15 amino acids. Trimming left V 1 base short and J 1 base short, with 10 bases between. Germline V CDR1 and CDR2: MNHNS, SASEGT. The CDR3 nucleotides read TGTGCCAGCAGTGAAGGGACAGACTCGAACACTGAAGCTTTCTTT. This gives the protein CASSEGTDSNTEAFF.

At least ten counts were recorded for this clonotype. The chain combines TRBV30 with TRBJ2-7; possibly TRBD1 or TRBD2 for D (6 bases each). Germline CDR1 is GTSNPN and CDR2 is SVGIG (reference sequence). The CDR3 is made up of 14 amino acids. V lost 0 bases and J 4 bases, leaving 13 bases between the germline ends. The CDR3 nucleotides are TGTGCCTGGAGTGTAGGAGGGCAGGGGTACGAGCAGTACTTC. Protein product: CAWSVGGQGYEQYF.

This clonotype was recorded at least ten times. The chain has TRBV7-3 and TRBJ2-1; the match to TRBD1 covers 8 bases. The length of the CDR3 is 14 residues. V trimming: 2 bases; J trimming: 8 bases; junction bases outside the gene matches: 5. Germline V gene sequence: CDR1 SGHTA, CDR2 FQGTGA. CDR3 in DNA: TGTGCCAGCAGCTTAGCAGGGGGCAAGTATGAGCAGTTCTTC. Its protein product is CASSLAGGKYEQFF.

This clonotype has a count of ten or more. This chain joins TRBV19 and TRBJ1-5; D may be TRBD1 (6 bases). Germline-derived CDR1 and CDR2 are LNHDA and SQIVND (reference sequence). CDR3 length: 13 residues. V lost 7 bases, J lost 9 bases, and 16 bases lay in between. CDR3 sequence reads: CASMLTGTLPQHF. The CDR3 coding sequence is TGTGCCAGTATGTTGACAGGCACCCTGCCCCAGCATTTT.

There are a few counts of this clonotype. The chain couples TRBV24-1 to TRBJ2-3; 8 bases are shared with TRBD2. CDR1 KGHDR and CDR2 SFDVKD come from the germline V gene. The V segment lost 1 base and the J segment 0 bases; nucleotides outside the gene matches: 14. The CDR3 sequence is 20 residues long. The CDR3 sequence is CATSDLYGSGKVTSTDTQYF. Written as DNA, the CDR3 is TGTGCCACCAGTGATTTATATGGTAGCGGGAAAGTAACTAGCACAGATACGCAGTATTTT.

This clonotype was recorded once. One base away lies a much larger clone, so this may be a sequencing read error. The genes are TRBV7-8 and TRBJ2-1; TRBD2 aligns across 7 bases. Germline values: CDR1 SGHVS, CDR2 FQNEAQ. The length of the CDR3 is 18 residues. CDR3 loop: CASGLVYVWEGSYNEQFF. CDR3 DNA sequence: TGTGCCAGCGGCTTAGTTTACGTCTGGGAGGGGTCCTACAATGAGCAGTTCTTC.

This rearrangement joins TRBV19 to TRBJ1-1; TRBD1 matches at 9 bases. This CDR3 is 15 amino acids long. Trimming at V came to 1 base and at J to 3 bases, leaving 3 bases not matched to a gene. CDR1 and CDR2 from the germline V gene are LNHDA and SQIVND (reference sequence). The CDR3 DNA is TGTGCCAGTAGTATAGCACAGGGGGCCGACACTGAAGCTTTCTTT. Its translation: CASSIAQGADTEAFF.

The count of this clonotype is one. Given a much more abundant clone one base away, this may be a read error. The chain joins TRBV4-2 to TRBJ2-5, with D unclear. The CDR3 totals 14 residues. Looked up from germline, CDR1 is LGHNA and CDR2 is YNFKEQ. The germline V and J ends were trimmed by 3 bases and 0 bases, with 8 bases remaining between them. CDR3 sequence reads: CASSHGANQETQYF. In nucleotides, the CDR3 is TGTGCCAGCAGCCACGGAGCAAACCAAGAGACCCAGTACTTC.

This clonotype showed up many times. The chain links TRBV3-1 to TRBJ2-5; D not certain. There are 17 residues in the CDR3. V was clipped by 5 bases and J by 5 bases, with 24 bases between them. In germline, CDR1 is LGHDT, CDR2 YNNKEL (reference sequence). CDR3 sequence reads: CASSNRHPISFSETQYF. CDR3 DNA sequence: TGTGCCAGCAGCAATCGACATCCCATTTCTTTCTCTGAGACCCAGTACTTC.

This clonotype was observed many times. The chain carries TRBV3-1 and TRBJ2-5; D is unclear. Germline loops: CDR1 LGHDT, CDR2 YNNKEL (reference sequence). V was pared by 5 bases and J by 5 bases, with 24 bases between. This CDR3 spans 17 amino acids. The CDR3 coding sequence is TGTGCCAGCAGCTCTGATCTTCCCATTTCTTTCTCTGAGACCCAGTACTTC. Translation: CASSSDLPISFSETQYF.

In its sample, this clonotype was seen many times. This chain uses TRBV5-8 with TRBJ1-2; the D is unclear. This CDR3 has 16 amino acids. CDR1 and CDR2 (germline): SGHTS, YDEGEE. Trimming left V 7 bases short and J 4 bases short, with 23 bases between. The CDR3 region has the DNA TGTGCCAGCGACACGTTTCATCCACGAAAGACCTATGGCTACACCTTC. Encoded protein: CASDTFHPRKTYGYTF.

This clonotype was detected a few times. The chain has TRBV5-4 and TRBJ2-2; D may correspond to TRBD1 or TRBD2 (5 bases each). V dropped 3 bases and J dropped 1 base, with 13 bases sitting between them. This CDR3 is 16 amino acids long. Germline loops: CDR1 SGHNT, CDR2 YYREEE (reference sequence). The CDR3 protein is CASSSQGARNTGELFF. The CDR3 DNA is TGTGCCAGCAGCTCGCAGGGAGCCCGGAACACCGGGGAGCTGTTTTTT.

This sequence joins TRBV7-2 and TRBJ2-7; perhaps TRBD2 as D (6 bases). The CDR3 runs to 15 residues. The germline V gene has CDR1 SGHTA and CDR2 FQGNSA. The V end lost 5 bases, the J end lost 6 bases, and 20 bases lay between the germline ends. The CDR3 DNA reads as TGTGCCAGCAGCCTAAAAACTAGCATCTTCGCCGAGCAGTACTTC. Its protein product is CASSLKTSIFAEQYF. Full variable domain (rest looked up from reference TRBV7-2 and TRBJ2-7): GAGVSQSPSNKVTEKGKDVELRCDPISGHTALYWYRQSLGQGLEFLIYFQGNSAPDKSGLPSDRFSAERTGGSVSTLTIQRTQQEDSAVYLCASSLKTSIFAEQYFGPGTRLTVT.

This clonotype was found a few times. The rearrangement joins TRBV24-1 to TRBJ2-3; D unclear. CDR3 length: 12 amino acids. The V end lost 5 bases, the J end lost 2 bases, and 4 bases lay between the germline ends. From germline, CDR1 is KGHDR and CDR2 SFDVKD. The CDR3 reads CATSGHTDTQYF. The CDR3 bases are TGTGCCACCAGTGGCCACACAGATACGCAGTATTTT.